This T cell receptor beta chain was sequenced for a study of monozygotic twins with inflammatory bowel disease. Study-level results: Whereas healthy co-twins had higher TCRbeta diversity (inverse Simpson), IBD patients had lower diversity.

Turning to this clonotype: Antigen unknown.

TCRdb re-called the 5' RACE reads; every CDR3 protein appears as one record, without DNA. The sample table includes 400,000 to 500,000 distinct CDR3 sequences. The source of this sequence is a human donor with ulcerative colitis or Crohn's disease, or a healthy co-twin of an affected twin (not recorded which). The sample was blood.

The CDR3: CAWSGTLYTQYF. V gene TRBV30 combines with J gene TRBJ2-3. This CDR3 contains 12 residues. CDR1 and CDR2 (germline): GTSNPN, SVGIG (reference sequence).